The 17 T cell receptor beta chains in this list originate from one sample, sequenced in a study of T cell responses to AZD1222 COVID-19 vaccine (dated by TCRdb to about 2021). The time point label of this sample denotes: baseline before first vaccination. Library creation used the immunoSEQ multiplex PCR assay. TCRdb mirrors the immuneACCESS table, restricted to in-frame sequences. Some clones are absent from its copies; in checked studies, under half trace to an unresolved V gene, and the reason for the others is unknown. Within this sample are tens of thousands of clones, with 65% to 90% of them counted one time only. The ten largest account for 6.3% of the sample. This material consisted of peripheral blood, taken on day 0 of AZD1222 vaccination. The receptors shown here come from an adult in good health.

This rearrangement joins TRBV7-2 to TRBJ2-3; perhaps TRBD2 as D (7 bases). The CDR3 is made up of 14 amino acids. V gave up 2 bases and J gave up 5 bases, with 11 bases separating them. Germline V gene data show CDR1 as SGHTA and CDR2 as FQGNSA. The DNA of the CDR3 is TGTGCCAGCAGCTTACGGGGGGCCCAAGATACGCAGTATTTT. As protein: CASSLRGAQDTQYF.

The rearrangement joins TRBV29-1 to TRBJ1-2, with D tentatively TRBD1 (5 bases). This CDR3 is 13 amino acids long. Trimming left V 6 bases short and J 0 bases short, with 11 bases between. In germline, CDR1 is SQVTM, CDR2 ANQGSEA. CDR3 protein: CSVGGTPNYGYTF. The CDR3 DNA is TGCAGCGTAGGCGGGACTCCTAACTATGGCTACACCTTC.

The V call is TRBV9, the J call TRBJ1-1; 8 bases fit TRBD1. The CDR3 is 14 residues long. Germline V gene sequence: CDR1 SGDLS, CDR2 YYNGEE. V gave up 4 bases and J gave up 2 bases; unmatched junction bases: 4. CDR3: CASSSDRGNTEAFF. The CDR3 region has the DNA TGTGCCAGCAGCTCCGACAGGGGAAACACTGAAGCTTTCTTT.

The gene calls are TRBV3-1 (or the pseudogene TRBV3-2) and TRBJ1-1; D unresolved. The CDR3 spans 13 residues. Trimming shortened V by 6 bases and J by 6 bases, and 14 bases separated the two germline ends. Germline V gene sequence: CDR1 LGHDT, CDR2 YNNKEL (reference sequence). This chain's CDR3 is CASSGGNAAEAFF. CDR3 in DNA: TGTGCCAGCAGTGGAGGGAATGCGGCTGAAGCTTTCTTT.

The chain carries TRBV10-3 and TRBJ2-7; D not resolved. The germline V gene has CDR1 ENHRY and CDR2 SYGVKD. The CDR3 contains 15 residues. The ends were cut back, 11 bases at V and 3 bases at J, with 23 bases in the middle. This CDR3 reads CASSYLPEPIYEQYF. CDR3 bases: TGTGCCTCATCATACCTCCCAGAACCTATCTACGAGCAGTACTTC.

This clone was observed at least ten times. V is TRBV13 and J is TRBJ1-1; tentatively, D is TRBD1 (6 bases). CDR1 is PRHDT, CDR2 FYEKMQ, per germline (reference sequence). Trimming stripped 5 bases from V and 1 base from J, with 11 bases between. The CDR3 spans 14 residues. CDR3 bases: TGTGCCAGCAGCCCACGACAGGAGAACACTGAAGCTTTCTTT. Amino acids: CASSPRQENTEAFF.

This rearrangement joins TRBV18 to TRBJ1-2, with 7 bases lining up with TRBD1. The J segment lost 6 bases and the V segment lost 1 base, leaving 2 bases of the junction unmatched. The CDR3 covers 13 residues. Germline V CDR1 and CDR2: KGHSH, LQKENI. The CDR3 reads CASSPQGQNGYTF. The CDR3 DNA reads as TGTGCCAGCTCACCACAGGGACAGAATGGCTACACCTTC. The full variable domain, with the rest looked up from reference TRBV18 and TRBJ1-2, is NAGVMQNPRHLVRRRGQEARLRCSPMKGHSHVYWYRQLPEEGLKFMVYLQKENIIDESGMPKERFSAEFPKEGPSILRIQQVVRGDSAAYFCASSPQGQNGYTFGSGTRLTVV.

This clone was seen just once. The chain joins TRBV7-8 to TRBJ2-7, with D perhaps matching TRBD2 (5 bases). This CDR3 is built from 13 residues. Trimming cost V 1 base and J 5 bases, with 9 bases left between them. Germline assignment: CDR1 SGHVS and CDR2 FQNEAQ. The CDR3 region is CASSLGLLNEQYF. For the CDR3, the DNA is TGTGCCAGCAGCTTAGGACTATTAAACGAGCAGTACTTC.

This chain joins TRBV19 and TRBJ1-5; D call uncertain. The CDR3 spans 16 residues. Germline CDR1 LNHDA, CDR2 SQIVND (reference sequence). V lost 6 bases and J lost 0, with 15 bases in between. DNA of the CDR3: TGTGCCAGTAGGTCGACACCTGCCTTTAGCAATCAGCCCCAGCATTTT. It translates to CASRSTPAFSNQPQHF. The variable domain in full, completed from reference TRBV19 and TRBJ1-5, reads DGGITQSPKYLFRKEGQNVTLSCEQNLNHDAMYWYRQDPGQGLRLIYYSQIVNDFQKGDIAEGYSVSREKKESFPLTVTSAQKNPTAFYLCASRSTPAFSNQPQHFGDGTRLSIL.

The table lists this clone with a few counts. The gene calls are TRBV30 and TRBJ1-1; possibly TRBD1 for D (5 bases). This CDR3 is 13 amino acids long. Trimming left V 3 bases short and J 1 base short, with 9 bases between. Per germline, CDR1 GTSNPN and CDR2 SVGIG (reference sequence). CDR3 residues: CAWSPDRNTEAFF. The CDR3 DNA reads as TGTGCCTGGAGCCCCGACAGGAACACTGAAGCTTTCTTT.

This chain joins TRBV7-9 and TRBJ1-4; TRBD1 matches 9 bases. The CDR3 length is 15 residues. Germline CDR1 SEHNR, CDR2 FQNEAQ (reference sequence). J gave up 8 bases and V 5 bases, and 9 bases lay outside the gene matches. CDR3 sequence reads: CASSPAGTGSEKLFF. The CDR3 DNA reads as TGTGCCAGCAGCCCCGCCGGGACAGGGTCCGAAAAACTGTTTTTT.

In DNA, the CDR3 is TGTGCCAGCAGTTACCCAAGGGAGCAGTTCTTC. It is translated as CASSYPREQFF. The rearrangement joins TRBV6-2 or TRBV6-3 to TRBJ2-1; D not resolved. This CDR3 region has 11 residues. V lost 2 bases and J 10 bases, leaving 6 bases between the germline ends. The germline CDR1 and CDR2 sequences are MNHEY and SVGEGT.

The CDR3 region is CASRLAGSSYNEQFF. The CDR3 DNA reads TGCGCCAGCAGGCTAGCGGGGAGCTCCTACAATGAGCAGTTCTTC. The V gene is TRBV5-1, the J gene TRBJ2-1; 9 nucleotides line up with TRBD2. The CDR3 covers 15 residues. V shed 5 bases, J shed 0 bases, and the junction held 3 bases outside the gene matches. Germline CDR1 is SGHRS and CDR2 is YFSETQ.

CDR3 in amino acids: CASSQGGGLNTEAFF. The CDR3 nucleotides are TGCGCCAGCAGCCAAGGTGGGGGGCTGAACACTGAAGCTTTCTTT. This rearrangement joins TRBV4-3 to TRBJ1-1, with D possibly TRBD1 on 6 matching bases. Germline V gives CDR1 LGHNA, CDR2 YSLEER. This CDR3 is 15 amino acids long. Trimming pared 1 base from V and 0 bases from J, leaving 9 bases between.

The CDR3 nucleotides read TGTGCCAGCAGCCCCCCCGCAGCACAAGAGACCCAGTACTTC. Amino acids: CASSPPAAQETQYF. The chain recombines TRBV3-1 (or the pseudogene TRBV3-2) with TRBJ2-5; D call uncertain. V lost 4 bases to trimming and J lost 2 bases, with 11 bases between them. Per the germline V gene, CDR1 is LGHDT and CDR2 is YNNKEL (reference sequence). This CDR3 has 14 residues.

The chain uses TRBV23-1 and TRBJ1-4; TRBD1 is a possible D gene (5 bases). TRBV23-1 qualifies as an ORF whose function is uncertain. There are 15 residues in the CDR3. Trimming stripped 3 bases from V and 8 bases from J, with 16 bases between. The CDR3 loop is CASSHRQGGEEKLFF. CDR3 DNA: TGCGCCAGCAGTCATCGGCAGGGAGGTGAAGAAAAACTGTTTTTT.

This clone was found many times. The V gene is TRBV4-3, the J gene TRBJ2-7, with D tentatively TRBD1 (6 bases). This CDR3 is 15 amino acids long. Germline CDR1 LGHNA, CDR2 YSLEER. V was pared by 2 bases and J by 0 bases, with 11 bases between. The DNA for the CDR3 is TGCGCCAGCAGCCAATACCGGGACATCTCCTACGAGCAGTACTTC. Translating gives CASSQYRDISYEQYF.